The 28 T cell receptor beta chains in this list originate from one sample, sequenced in a study of cytomegalovirus exposure and HLA in healthy donors. The PCR was carried out with 60 Vbeta primers and 13 Jbeta primers. Clones were read by immunoSEQ multiplex PCR, and TCRdb kept only the in-frame ones, dropping some. The listing contains about 100,000 clones. Sequenced material: PBMCs. These receptors originate from a man aged 50 to 59 in good health and CMV-seronegative.

J is TRBJ1-1 and V is TRBV7-9; D possibly corresponds to TRBD1 (6 bases). CDR1 and CDR2 (germline): SEHNR, FQNEAQ (reference sequence). The V end was cut by 2 bases, the J end by 3 bases, with 19 bases between. The CDR3 loop spans 17 amino acids. CDR3 DNA sequence: TGTGCCAGCAGCTTAAAGGCCTCGCGGGGGGCCGACACTGAAGCTTTCTTT. The encoded protein is CASSLKASRGADTEAFF. Together with reference TRBV7-9 and TRBJ1-1, the CDR3 gives the full variable domain: DTGVSQNPRHKITKRGQNVTFRCDPISEHNRLYWYRQTLGQGPEFLTYFQNEAQLEKSRLLSDRFSAERPKGSFSTLEIQRTEQGDSAMYLCASSLKASRGADTEAFFGQGTRLTVV.

The chain combines TRBV29-1 with TRBJ2-5; D is possibly TRBD2 (6 bases). Trimming left V 7 bases short and J 11 bases short, with 17 bases between. Per the germline V gene, CDR1 is SQVTM and CDR2 is ANQGSEA. The CDR3 loop spans 11 amino acids. Here the CDR3 DNA reads TGCAGCGGGAGGGCTATGGGGGAGCAGTACTTC. Its protein is CSGRAMGEQYF.

The V call is TRBV7-2, the J call TRBJ2-7, with 7 bases that match TRBD2. The V and J ends lost 5 bases and 2 bases, in that order; junction bases with no gene match: 3. Per the germline V gene, CDR1 is SGHTA and CDR2 is FQGNSA. There are 13 residues in the CDR3. The CDR3 loop reads CASSHGGTYEQYF. The DNA for the CDR3 is TGTGCCAGCAGCCACGGGGGGACCTACGAGCAGTACTTC.

The chain employs TRBV5-5 and TRBJ2-6; 10 bases align to TRBD1. Trimming took 4 bases from V and 2 from J; bases not matched to a gene: 0. CDR3 length: 15 amino acids. Germline V gene lookup returns CDR1 SGHKS and CDR2 YYEKEE (reference sequence). CDR3 sequence (DNA): TGTGCCAGCAGCGGGACAGGGGCTGGGGCCAACGTCCTGACTTTC. Translating it yields CASSGTGAGANVLTF.

The rearrangement uses TRBV9 and TRBJ2-3; 8 positions agree with TRBD1. The ends lost 3 bases at V and 0 bases at J; junction bases unmatched: 9. The CDR3 is made up of 17 amino acids. Germline values: CDR1 SGDLS, CDR2 YYNGEE. CDR3 bases: TGTGCCAGCAGCGCACCGGGACAGGCATTGAGCACAGATACGCAGTATTTT. It translates to CASSAPGQALSTDTQYF.

The chain links TRBV27 to TRBJ1-1, with 8 bases that match TRBD1. V dropped 0 bases and J dropped 7; count of bases not matched to a gene: 13. Germline loops: CDR1 MNHEY, CDR2 SMNVEV (reference sequence). This CDR3 contains 17 residues. CDR3 loop: CASSLSPPTGEFDEAFF. Here the CDR3 DNA reads TGTGCCAGCAGTTTATCCCCCCCGACAGGGGAATTCGATGAAGCTTTCTTT.

V gene TRBV19 combines with J gene TRBJ2-1; tentative D call: TRBD1 (6 bases). The CDR3 runs to 15 residues. Looked up from germline, CDR1 is LNHDA and CDR2 is SQIVND (reference sequence). Trimming left V 5 bases short and J 2 bases short, with 13 bases between. CDR3: CASSPTGPPYNEQFF. CDR3 coding DNA: TGTGCCAGTAGTCCTACAGGGCCTCCCTACAATGAGCAGTTCTTC.

Points on this clone: The sample contains more than one DNA sequence encoding this CDR3. The rearrangement uses TRBV4-3 and TRBJ1-1, with 8 nucleotides matching TRBD1. The CDR3 extends over 17 amino acids. Germline V gives CDR1 LGHNA, CDR2 YSLEER. Trimming at V came to 1 base and at J to 7 bases, leaving 14 bases not matched to a gene. In nucleotides, the CDR3 is TGCGCCAGCAGCCAAGGAGGCAGGGGGCGAACGAACGGTGAAGCTTTCTTT. This codes for CASSQGGRGRTNGEAFF.

The chain uses TRBV18 and TRBJ1-2, with TRBD1 matching over 8 bases. V dropped 3 bases and J dropped 11; count of bases not matched to a gene: 8. Germline V gives CDR1 KGHSH, CDR2 LQKENI. The CDR3 spans 13 residues. In DNA, the CDR3 is TGTGCCAGCTCACCGGCCCCGGACAGGGATTACACCTTC. It is translated as CASSPAPDRDYTF.

As DNA, the CDR3 is TGTGCCAGCAGCTCGGGGGACAGCGAAGCCTATAATTCACCCCTCCACTTT. Amino acid sequence: CASSSGDSEAYNSPLHF. The gene calls are TRBV7-9 and TRBJ1-6; 7 bases match TRBD1. CDR1 SEHNR and CDR2 FQNEAQ come from the germline V gene (reference sequence). The CDR3 runs to 17 residues. V was clipped by 4 bases and J by 2 bases; unmatched bases: 8.

This chain links TRBV19 with TRBJ2-7; TRBD1 aligns across 8 bases. This CDR3 is 14 amino acids long. With 7 bases clipped from V and 2 bases from J, the junction kept 7 bases outside the gene matches. Germline lookup yields CDR1 LNHDA and CDR2 SQIVND (reference sequence). CDR3 region: CASTHRRGPYEQYF. CDR3 in DNA: TGTGCCAGTACCCATCGCAGGGGGCCCTACGAGCAGTACTTC.

CDR3: CASRKSVNTEAFF. For the CDR3, the DNA is TGTGCCAGCAGGAAATCGGTGAACACTGAAGCTTTCTTT. The V and J genes are TRBV7-9 and TRBJ1-1; D is unclear. CDR1 is SEHNR, CDR2 FQNEAQ, per germline (reference sequence). This CDR3 spans 13 amino acids. The V end lost 6 bases, the J end lost 0 bases, and 8 bases lay between the germline ends.

CDR3 residues: CASSLSGTRDGGYTF. The CDR3 DNA follows: TGCGCCAGCAGCCTTTCCGGGACTCGTGACGGGGGCTACACCTTC. This sequence joins TRBV5-1 and TRBJ1-2; possibly TRBD1 for D (5 bases). The germline V gene encodes CDR1 SGHRS and CDR2 YFSETQ. The CDR3 covers 15 residues. Trimming took off 4 bases at V and 8 bases at J, with 21 bases between the two ends.

This chain joins TRBV4-3 and TRBJ1-5; D is unresolved. The CDR3 length is 14 residues. V shed 4 bases and J shed 5 bases, with 12 bases lying between them. Germline V lookup: CDR1 LGHNA, CDR2 YSLEER. CDR3 coding DNA: TGCGCCAGCAGCCGTTGGAGGGTTGATCAGCCCCAGCATTTT. The encoded protein is CASSRWRVDQPQHF.

The chain couples TRBV4-1 to TRBJ2-7; D not certain. Trimming stripped 1 base from V and 2 bases from J, with 9 bases between. The CDR3 is 14 residues long. In germline, CDR1 is MGHRA, CDR2 YSYEKL. CDR3 nucleotide sequence: TGCGCCAGCAGCCAAGCGTCCACAACCTACGAGCAGTACTTC. Protein sequence: CASSQASTTYEQYF.

The rearrangement links TRBV5-1 to TRBJ2-1; D is perhaps TRBD1 (6 bases). Trimming pared 4 bases from V and 5 bases from J, leaving 10 bases between. Germline CDR1 reads SGHRS; CDR2 reads YFSETQ. The CDR3 spans 13 residues. In DNA form, the CDR3 reads TGCGCCAGCAGCCGACAGGCGAACAATGAGCAGTTCTTC. Residues: CASSRQANNEQFF.

V is TRBV5-4 and J is TRBJ2-3; D not certain. Trimming pared 2 bases from V and 2 bases from J, leaving 9 bases between. Germline V lookup: CDR1 SGHNT, CDR2 YYREEE (reference sequence). The CDR3 consists of 14 residues. The DNA of the CDR3 is TGTGCCAGCAGCTTTTACTATTCCACAGATACGCAGTATTTT. It yields the protein CASSFYYSTDTQYF.

This rearrangement joins TRBV18 to TRBJ2-7; a weak D match, TRBD1 (5 bases). Germline loops: CDR1 KGHSH, CDR2 LQKENI. V was pared by 5 bases and J by 6 bases, with 8 bases between. The CDR3 is 11 residues long. The CDR3 is CASSEDSEQYF. Written as DNA, the CDR3 is TGTGCCAGCTCAGAAGACAGCGAGCAGTACTTC. Complete variable domain (other parts from reference TRBV18 and TRBJ2-7): NAGVMQNPRHLVRRRGQEARLRCSPMKGHSHVYWYRQLPEEGLKFMVYLQKENIIDESGMPKERFSAEFPKEGPSILRIQQVVRGDSAAYFCASSEDSEQYFGPGTRLTVT.

The chain uses TRBV7-8 and TRBJ2-2; 9 nucleotides agree with TRBD1. Germline CDR1 is SGHVS and CDR2 is FQNEAQ. V dropped 0 bases and J dropped 4; count of bases not matched to a gene: 6. The CDR3 extends over 17 amino acids. CDR3 region: CASSLAHRGQGTGELFF. The CDR3 DNA follows: TGTGCCAGCAGCTTAGCCCACAGGGGGCAAGGCACCGGGGAGCTGTTTTTT.

The chain recombines TRBV4-3 with TRBJ2-7; 8 bases agree with TRBD1. The germline gives CDR1 LGHNA, CDR2 YSLEER. The CDR3 contains 16 residues. With 3 bases clipped from V and 4 bases from J, the junction kept 11 bases outside the gene matches. This chain's CDR3 is CASSQGVPGQVYEQYF. The CDR3 DNA is TGCGCCAGCAGCCAGGGCGTCCCGGGACAGGTTTACGAGCAGTACTTC.

The CDR3 sequence is CASSTGLVPGTGELFF. DNA of the CDR3: TGTGCCAGCAGCACAGGACTAGTCCCGGGCACCGGGGAGCTGTTTTTT. The V gene is TRBV13, the J gene TRBJ2-2; 7 bases fit TRBD2. V lost 5 bases to trimming and J lost 4 bases; unmatched junction nucleotides: 10. The CDR3 runs to 16 residues. The germline V gene has CDR1 PRHDT and CDR2 FYEKMQ (reference sequence).

The chain links TRBV7-9 to TRBJ1-1; 9 bases are shared with TRBD1. V lost 6 bases and J lost 4; bases outside the gene matches: 6. Germline CDR1 reads SEHNR; CDR2 reads FQNEAQ (reference sequence). This CDR3 comprises 14 residues. CDR3 sequence: CASRLDRGFTEAFF. CDR3 sequence (DNA): TGTGCCAGCAGGCTCGACAGGGGGTTCACTGAAGCTTTCTTT.

The V and J genes are TRBV5-1 and TRBJ2-2, with 12 bases fitting TRBD2. Germline V gene sequence: CDR1 SGHRS, CDR2 YFSETQ. V shed 4 bases and J 6 bases; nucleotides not matched to a gene: 7. The length of the CDR3 is 16 residues. CDR3 nucleotide sequence: TGCGCCAGCAGCGCAAGACTAGCGGGAGAGGCCGGGGAGCTGTTTTTT. Translating it yields CASSARLAGEAGELFF.

This chain uses TRBV19 with TRBJ2-7; 7 bases line up with TRBD1. Germline CDR1 and CDR2: LNHDA and SQIVND (reference sequence). V gave up 5 bases and J gave up 4 bases; unmatched junction bases: 8. The length of the CDR3 is 14 residues. DNA for the CDR3: TGTGCCAGTAGTTTCACACGGGACAGTTACGAGCAGTACTTC. This encodes CASSFTRDSYEQYF.

This sequence joins TRBV10-3 and TRBJ2-1; 12 bases match TRBD2. Germline CDR1 ENHRY, CDR2 SYGVKD. Trimming took 2 bases from V and 3 from J; bases not matched to a gene: 2. There are 16 residues in the CDR3. The CDR3 region has the DNA TGTGCCATCAGTGAGAAGACTAGCGGGAGCTACAATGAGCAGTTCTTC. It is translated as CAISEKTSGSYNEQFF.

This chain links TRBV15 with TRBJ1-4; D may be TRBD1 (5 bases). CDR1 and CDR2 (germline): LNHNV, YYDKDF (reference sequence). This CDR3 contains 14 residues. The V end lost 4 bases, the J end lost 4 bases, and 10 bases lay between the germline ends. CDR3 protein: CATSNQGVNEKLFF. CDR3 DNA: TGTGCCACCAGCAATCAGGGCGTTAATGAAAAACTGTTTTTT.

The rearrangement links TRBV5-1 to TRBJ2-5; TRBD2 aligns across 7 bases. CDR3 length equals 14 residues. Germline assignment: CDR1 SGHRS and CDR2 YFSETQ. J was trimmed by 3 bases and V by 1 base; bases with no gene match: 3. Here the CDR3 DNA reads TGCGCCAGCAGCTTGCCCGGACTAGAAGAGACCCAGTACTTC. It codes for CASSLPGLEETQYF. Together with reference TRBV5-1 and TRBJ2-5, the CDR3 gives the full variable domain: KAGVTQTPRYLIKTRGQQVTLSCSPISGHRSVSWYQQTPGQGLQFLFEYFSETQRNKGNFPGRFSGRQFSNSRSEMNVSTLELGDSALYLCASSLPGLEETQYFGPGTRLLVL.

The chain employs TRBV7-6 and TRBJ2-1, with 15 bases matching TRBD2. The CDR3 has 19 amino acids. Germline loops: CDR1 SGHVS, CDR2 FNYEAQ. V shed 4 bases and J 3 bases; nucleotides not matched to a gene: 10. Here the CDR3 reads CASSSGLAGGPVGYNEQFF. The CDR3 bases are TGTGCCAGCAGCTCCGGACTAGCGGGAGGGCCGGTCGGCTACAATGAGCAGTTCTTC.